A single sample is the source of the 25 T cell receptor beta chains below, sequenced in a study of tissue T cells after allogeneic stem cell transplantation. Time point indicated: mouse harvest day 14 after allogeneic transplant. Tail vein injection delivered 10^7 T-cell-depleted bone marrow cells and 10^6 splenic CD5+ T cells. Sequencing was performed with immunoSEQ multiplex PCR; in TCRdb, only in-frame clones are kept and a portion is missing. Of approximately 4,500 clones in the sample, under 60% were seen once. Sample: gut tissue. All receptors come from a female BALB/c mouse given C57BL/6 T cells with graft-versus-host disease after an allogeneic hematopoietic cell transplant.

On this clone itself: Gene names denote mouse genes. With the read ending 1 residue before the CDR3 end, the germline J gene is used to fill in that end. This sequence joins TRBV13-3 and TRBJ2-2, with TRBD1 matching 10 bases. The length of the CDR3 is 16 residues. Losses at the gene ends were 1 base for V and 3 bases for J; bases not matched to a gene: 3. Per the germline V gene, CDR1 is NNHDY and CDR2 is SYVADS. CDR3 bases read: TGTGCCAGCAGTGATAGGACAGGGGGTCACACCGGGCAGCTCTAC. Translated: CASSDRTGGHTGQLY. The full-length CDR3 reads as CASSDRTGGHTGQLYF.

Concerning this clone: Mouse gene names apply. Sequencing ends 1 residue short of the CDR3 end; the germline J gene provides the rest. This chain connects TRBV26 to TRBJ2-5; a possible D gene is TRBD2 (7 bases). V lost 3 bases, J lost 0 bases, and 13 bases lay in between. The CDR3 is made up of 16 amino acids. Germline values: CDR1 KGHPV, CDR2 FQNQEV (reference sequence). The CDR3 region is CASSLRLGANQDTQYF. The CDR3 DNA, read in part, is TGTGCCAGCAGTCTTAGGCTGGGGGCTAACCAAGACACCCAGTAC.

The count of this clone is one. Genes here carry mouse names. The CDR3 end is not reached by the read, which stops 1 residue before it; the germline J gene fills it in. The chain couples TRBV13-1 to TRBJ2-5; perhaps D is TRBD1 or TRBD2 (5 bases each). V lost 2 bases and J lost 3, with 10 bases in between. This CDR3 region has 14 residues. The germline V gene has CDR1 NSHNY and CDR2 SYGAGN. This CDR3 reads CASSERRGQDTQYF. The covered CDR3 bases are TGTGCCAGCAGTGAAAGACGGGGGCAAGACACCCAGTAC.

Turning to this clone: All gene names here are mouse names. The read stops 1 residue short of the end of the CDR3; the missing end is completed from the germline J gene. This chain joins TRBV15 and TRBJ1-1; D remains unclear. V shed 1 base and J shed 1 base, with 4 bases lying between them. The length of the CDR3 is 13 residues. Germline CDR1 is SGHND and CDR2 is FRSKSL. The CDR3 here is CASSLGQNTEVFF. CDR3 DNA (partial): TGTGCCAGCAGTTTAGGCCAAAACACAGAAGTCTTC.

This clone has a handful of counts. Here the gene names and germline are mouse. The observed sequence ends 1 residue before the CDR3 terminus, with the missing tail filled in from the germline J gene. V usage is TRBV23 and J usage is TRBJ2-7; the tabulated D call, TRBD2, remains unverified against the DNA. Germline CDR1 and CDR2: KGHTA and FQNQQP. The CDR3 consists of 17 residues. The CDR3 here is CSSSQLTGGPSSYEQYF. Incomplete CDR3 DNA: TGCTCCAGCAGTCAACTAACTGGGGGCCCTAGCTCCTATGAACAGTAC. Using reference TRBV23 and TRBJ2-7 for the parts outside the CDR3, the full variable domain is DAAVTQKPRYLIKMKGQEAEMKCIPEKGHTAVFWYQQKQSKELKFLIYFQNQQPLDQIDMVKERFSAVCPSSSLCSLGIRTCEAEDSALYLCSSSQLTGGPSSYEQYFGPGTRLTVL.

Turning to this clone: The germline and genes are mouse ones. Read coverage stops 1 residue before the CDR3 terminus; the germline J gene supplies the remainder. The chain uses TRBV23 and TRBJ2-4; TRBD2 is taken as the D call from the table, unchecked against the DNA. The CDR3 has 17 amino acids. Germline CDR1 KGHTA, CDR2 FQNQQP. CDR3 region: CSSSQMMGGRGQNTLYF. The covered CDR3 bases are TGCTCCAGCAGTCAAATGATGGGGGGGCGCGGTCAAAACACCTTGTAC.

With regard to this clone: The genes are named according to mouse. Sequencing ends 1 residue short of the CDR3 end; the germline J gene provides the rest. Additional DNA sequences in this sample encode the identical CDR3. V is TRBV26 and J is TRBJ2-4, with D possibly matching TRBD1 (5 bases). The CDR3 length is 14 residues. V lost 4 bases, J lost 0 bases, and 8 bases lay in between. Germline lookup yields CDR1 KGHPV and CDR2 FQNQEV (reference sequence). The CDR3 sequence: CASSRTTSQNTLYF. The CDR3 DNA, read in part, is TGTGCCAGCAGTCGGACAACTAGTCAAAACACCTTGTAC.

Comments on this clone: Germline and genes: mouse. The read finishes 1 residue shy of the CDR3 end, and the germline J gene is used to complete it. This chain joins TRBV23 and TRBJ2-5; TRBD2, the table's D call, lacks a check against the DNA. The length of the CDR3 is 15 residues. The germline V gene has CDR1 KGHTA and CDR2 FQNQQP. The CDR3 protein is CSSSHPGGAADTQYF. CDR3 DNA, as far as it was read: TGCTCCAGCAGTCACCCTGGGGGGGCAGCGGACACCCAGTAC.

Comment on this clone: Genes and germline come from the mouse. Read data end 1 residue before the CDR3 end; the end is taken from the germline J gene. The chain carries TRBV26 and TRBJ1-1; no clear D. The germline V and J ends were trimmed by 3 bases and 0 bases, with 8 bases remaining between them. The CDR3 is 14 residues long. Per the germline V gene, CDR1 is KGHPV and CDR2 is FQNQEV (reference sequence). This chain's CDR3 is CASSLSQSNTEVFF. The covered CDR3 bases are TGTGCCAGCAGTCTATCGCAGTCAAACACAGAAGTCTTC. The whole variable domain, filled in from reference TRBV26 and TRBJ1-1, reads NSKVIQTPRYLVKGQGQKAKMRCIPEKGHPVVFWYQQNKNNEFKFLINFQNQEVLQQIDMTEKRFSAECPSNSPCSLEIQSSEAGDSALYLCASSLSQSNTEVFFGKGTRLTVV.

As regards this clone: The gene symbols are mouse symbols. Read sequence stops 1 residue before the CDR3 end, and the germline J gene provides the missing end. The gene calls are TRBV12-1 and TRBJ2-4, with 9 bases identical to TRBD2. V dropped 2 bases and J dropped 0; count of bases not matched to a gene: 2. The V gene's germline CDR1 is SGHSN and CDR2 HYEKVE. This CDR3 has 15 residues. The covered CDR3 bases are TGTGCCAGCTCTCCCGGACTGGGGAGTCAAAACACCTTGTAC. It encodes CASSPGLGSQNTLY. In full, the CDR3 is CASSPGLGSQNTLYF.

In regard to this clone: Here the gene names and germline are mouse. The CDR3 end lies 1 residue beyond the end of the read and is filled in from the germline J gene. The chain carries TRBV26 and TRBJ2-7; 8 positions match TRBD1. Germline V gives CDR1 KGHPV, CDR2 FQNQEV (reference sequence). Germline trimming cut 4 bases from V and 0 bases from J; bases unmatched to any gene: 5. The CDR3 contains 15 residues. The CDR3: CASSHGQGSSYEQYF. The sequenced CDR3 bases are TGTGCCAGCAGTCACGGACAGGGTAGCTCCTATGAACAGTAC.

This clone was counted only a few times. Mouse gene names apply. The part of the CDR3 DNA that was read is TGTGCCAGCAGTCTCCAGGGGGGCCAAGACACCCAGTAC. Its protein product is CASSLQGGQDTQY. In full, the CDR3 reads CASSLQGGQDTQYF. This chain joins TRBV26 and TRBJ2-5, with a tentative D call TRBD1 (7 bases). The read gets to within 1 residue of the CDR3 end, and the germline J gene fills in the rest. Trimming removed 3 bases from V and 2 bases from J, with 9 bases in between. The CDR3 runs to 14 residues. CDR1 and CDR2 (germline): KGHPV, FQNQEV (reference sequence).

Details on this clone: Gene names denote mouse genes. Coverage ceases 1 residue before the CDR3 finishes, and the germline J gene fills in the end. The chain recombines TRBV17 with TRBJ2-7; TRBD1 is a possible D gene (6 bases). Trimming left V 5 bases short and J 0 bases short, with 8 bases between. There are 13 residues in the CDR3. Germline assignment: CDR1 MNHDT and CDR2 YYDKIL. The CDR3 is CASSQTGSYEQYF. CDR3 DNA, as far as it was read: TGTGCTAGCAGTCAGACAGGCTCCTATGAACAGTAC. Variable domain in full (rest from reference TRBV17 and TRBJ2-7): DTTVKQNPRYKLARVGKPVNLICSQTMNHDTMYWYQKKPNQAPKLLLFYYDKILNREADTFEKFQSSRPNNSFCSLYIGSAGLEYSAMYLCASSQTGSYEQYFGPGTRLTVL.

This clone qualifies as large. Mouse gene names and germline throughout. Sequencing ends 1 residue short of the CDR3 end; the germline J gene provides the rest. The chain carries TRBV26 and TRBJ1-3; 10 positions agree with TRBD1. This CDR3 spans 15 amino acids. Germline lookup yields CDR1 KGHPV and CDR2 FQNQEV (reference sequence). The trim removed 2 bases at V and 2 bases at J, leaving 0 bases unmatched. CDR3 sequence reads: CASSLGTGAGNTLYF. Partial CDR3 DNA: TGTGCCAGCAGTCTGGGGACAGGGGCTGGAAATACGCTCTAT.

In its sample, this clone was seen a few times. Gene names and germline match the mouse. Coverage ceases 1 residue before the CDR3 finishes, and the germline J gene fills in the end. V gene TRBV12-1 combines with J gene TRBJ2-5; possible D gene TRBD2, 6 bases. Trimming took off 0 bases at V and 4 bases at J, with 7 bases between the two ends. In germline, CDR1 is SGHSN, CDR2 HYEKVE. The CDR3 contains 13 residues. The CDR3 here is CASSLRGEDTQYF. The DNA read from the CDR3 is TGTGCCAGCTCTCTCCGGGGGGAAGACACCCAGTAC.

In regard to this clone: Gene names and germline match the mouse. The sequenced fragment ends 1 residue before the CDR3 boundary, so the rest is inferred from the germline J gene. The rearrangement links TRBV23 to TRBJ1-4; TRBD1, the table's D call, was not compared with the DNA. There are 16 residues in the CDR3. Per germline, CDR1 KGHTA and CDR2 FQNQQP. The part of the CDR3 DNA that was read is TGCTCCAGCAGTCAATCCGGGACAGGGGGCAACGAAAGATTATTT. Amino acid sequence: CSSSQSGTGGNERLF. The complete CDR3 sequence is CSSSQSGTGGNERLFF.

Regarding this clone: The genes are named according to mouse. The sequence runs out 1 residue before the end of the CDR3; the remainder is reconstructed from the germline J gene. The identical CDR3 is also encoded by other nucleotide sequences in the sample. The rearrangement joins TRBV26 to TRBJ2-4; the D is unclear. This CDR3 spans 13 amino acids. Looked up from germline, CDR1 is KGHPV and CDR2 is FQNQEV (reference sequence). V was cut by 3 bases and J by 1 base, with 5 bases left in between. The covered CDR3 bases are TGTGCCAGCAGTCTTCAGGGTCAAAACACCTTGTAC. This translates into CASSLQGQNTLY. The whole CDR3 reads CASSLQGQNTLYF. The entire variable domain, with the rest obtained from reference TRBV26 and TRBJ2-4, is as follows: NSKVIQTPRYLVKGQGQKAKMRCIPEKGHPVVFWYQQNKNNEFKFLINFQNQEVLQQIDMTEKRFSAECPSNSPCSLEIQSSEAGDSALYLCASSLQGQNTLYFGAGTRLSVL.

Worth noting for this clone: Gene names denote mouse genes. The read halts 1 residue ahead of the CDR3 end, with the missing end drawn from the germline J gene. The V call is TRBV16, the J call TRBJ1-1; D perhaps matches TRBD1 (6 bases). Trimming shortened V by 2 bases and J by 3 bases, and 7 bases separated the two germline ends. The germline V gene has CDR1 SGHSA and CDR2 FRNQAP. This CDR3 contains 13 residues. The DNA read from the CDR3 is TGTGCAAGCAGCTTAAGGGGGGACACAGAAGTCTTC. This sequence encodes CASSLRGDTEVF. The CDR3 as a whole reads CASSLRGDTEVFF.

Concerning this clone: The germline and genes are mouse ones. The sequence runs out 1 residue before the end of the CDR3; the remainder is reconstructed from the germline J gene. The chain uses TRBV3 and TRBJ2-5, with a possible D match to TRBD2 (7 bases). V shed 4 bases and J shed 2 bases, with 7 bases lying between them. The CDR3 has 13 residues. Germline V gene lookup returns CDR1 SNHLY and CDR2 FYNGKV (reference sequence). The CDR3 bases that were read are TGTGCCAGCAGCTGGGGGGCCCAAGACACCCAGTAC. It yields the protein CASSWGAQDTQY. Given in full, the CDR3 is CASSWGAQDTQYF.

Concerning this clone itself: Gene names and germline refer to mouse. Coverage ceases 1 residue before the CDR3 finishes, and the germline J gene fills in the end. Other DNA sequences within the sample encode an identical CDR3. The V gene is TRBV3, the J gene TRBJ2-1; 9 bases line up with TRBD2. Per the germline V gene, CDR1 is SNHLY and CDR2 is FYNGKV (reference sequence). This CDR3 has 15 amino acids. After removal of 0 bases from V and 4 bases from J, the junction contained 1 base not matched to a gene. Incomplete CDR3 DNA: TGTGCCAGCAGCTTAGCGACTGGGGGATATGCTGAGCAGTTC. Amino acids: CASSLATGGYAEQF. The whole CDR3 protein reads CASSLATGGYAEQFF.

This clone was observed a handful of times. The genes are named according to mouse. CDR3 region: CASRDTEVFF. The CDR3 bases that were read are TGTGCCAGCAGGGACACAGAAGTCTTC. The gene calls are TRBV13-3 and TRBJ1-1; D is undetermined. With the read ending 1 residue before the CDR3 end, the germline J gene is used to fill in that end. Germline CDR1 NNHDY, CDR2 SYVADS. The CDR3 length is 10 residues. Trimming took off 5 bases at V and 3 bases at J, with 2 bases between the two ends.

A remark on this clone: Mouse names are used for the genes. The read falls 1 residue short of the CDR3 end, and the missing part is taken from the germline J gene. V usage is TRBV23 and J usage is TRBJ2-3; TRBD1, the table's D call, was not compared with the DNA. Germline V CDR1 and CDR2: KGHTA, FQNQQP. CDR3 length: 14 residues. CDR3 sequence reads: CSSSQSPTGETLYF. The sequenced CDR3 bases are TGCTCCAGCAGTCAATCGCCGACAGGGGAAACGCTGTAT.

This clone was recorded a few times. These gene names are mouse names. The read ends 1 residue before the CDR3 terminus; that terminus is restored from the germline J gene. The rearrangement joins TRBV3 to TRBJ2-7; TRBD2 matches 8 bases. V trimming: 5 bases; J trimming: 0 bases; junction bases outside the gene matches: 6. Germline V gene lookup returns CDR1 SNHLY and CDR2 FYNGKV (reference sequence). The CDR3 is made up of 15 amino acids. CDR3 sequence reads: CASSPLGASSYEQYF. CDR3 DNA, as far as it was read: TGTGCCAGCAGCCCACTGGGGGCCAGCTCCTATGAACAGTAC.

A note on this clone: All gene names here are mouse names. The read falls 1 residue short of the CDR3 end, and the missing part is taken from the germline J gene. The J gene is TRBJ2-7, the V gene TRBV5; D unclear. V dropped 1 base and J dropped 0 bases, with 10 bases sitting between them. CDR1 LGHNA and CDR2 YNLKQL come from the germline V gene (reference sequence). CDR3 length: 15 amino acids. Partial CDR3 DNA: TGTGCCAGCAGCCAAGCAGTCAGGAGCTCCTATGAACAGTAC. Its protein is CASSQAVRSSYEQY. The entire CDR3 protein reads CASSQAVRSSYEQYF.

Regarding this clone: Mouse germline and gene names are used. The CDR3 extends 1 residue past the end of the read, so its final part is completed from the germline J gene. The rearrangement joins TRBV26 to TRBJ2-4, with TRBD1 matching 7 bases. Trimming at V came to 5 bases and at J to 1 base, leaving 3 bases not matched to a gene. The CDR3 covers 14 residues. Germline V CDR1 and CDR2: KGHPV, FQNQEV (reference sequence). The covered CDR3 bases are TGTGCCAGCAGTAGACAGGGTGGTCAAAACACCTTGTAC. Its translation: CASSRQGGQNTLY. The whole CDR3 region reads CASSRQGGQNTLYF.